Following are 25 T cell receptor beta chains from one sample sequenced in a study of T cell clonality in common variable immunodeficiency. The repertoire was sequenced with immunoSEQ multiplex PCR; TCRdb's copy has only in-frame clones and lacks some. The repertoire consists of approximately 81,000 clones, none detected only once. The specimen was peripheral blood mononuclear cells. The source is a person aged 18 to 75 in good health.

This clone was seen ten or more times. CDR3 protein: CASSPRLAGAYEQYF. The covered CDR3 bases are TGTGCCAGCAGCCCTCGACTAGCGGGAGCATACGAG. The J gene is TRBJ2-7, the V gene TRBV11-2; 12 positions agree with TRBD2. The read ends 3 residues shy of where the CDR3 ends; the end is completed using the germline J gene. V trimming: 5 bases; J trimming: 4 bases; junction bases outside the gene matches: 6. The CDR3 is 15 amino acids. Per germline, CDR1 SGHAT and CDR2 FQNNGV.

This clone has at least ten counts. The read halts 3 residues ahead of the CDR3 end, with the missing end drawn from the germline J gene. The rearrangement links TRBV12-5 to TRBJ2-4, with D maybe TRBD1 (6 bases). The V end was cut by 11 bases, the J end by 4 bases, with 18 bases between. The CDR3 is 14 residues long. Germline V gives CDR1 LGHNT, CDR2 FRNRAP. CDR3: CACSSQGTKNIQYF. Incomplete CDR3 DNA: TGTGCTTGTTCGTCCCAGGGGACAAAAAACATT.

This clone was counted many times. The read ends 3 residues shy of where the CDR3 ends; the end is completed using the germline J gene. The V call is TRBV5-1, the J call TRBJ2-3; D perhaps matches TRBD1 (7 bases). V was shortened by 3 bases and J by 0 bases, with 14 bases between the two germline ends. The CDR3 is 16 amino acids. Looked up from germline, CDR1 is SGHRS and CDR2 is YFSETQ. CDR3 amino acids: CASSWGDSSSTDTQYF. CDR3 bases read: TGCGCCAGCAGCTGGGGGGACAGCTCTAGCACAGATACG.

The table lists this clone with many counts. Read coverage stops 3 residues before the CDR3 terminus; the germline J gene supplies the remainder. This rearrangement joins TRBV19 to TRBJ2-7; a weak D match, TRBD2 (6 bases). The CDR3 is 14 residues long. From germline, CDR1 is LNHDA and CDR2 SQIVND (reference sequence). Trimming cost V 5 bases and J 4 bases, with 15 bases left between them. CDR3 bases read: TGTGCCAGTAGTCCGGGACTTCAAATGTACGAG. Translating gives CASSPGLQMYE. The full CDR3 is CASSPGLQMYEQYF.

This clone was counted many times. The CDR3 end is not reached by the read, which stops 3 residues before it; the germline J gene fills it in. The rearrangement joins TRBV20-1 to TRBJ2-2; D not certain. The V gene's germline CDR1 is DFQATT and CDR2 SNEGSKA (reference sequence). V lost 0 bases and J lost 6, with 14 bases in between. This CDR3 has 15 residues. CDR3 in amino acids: CSARDKLPVPGELFF. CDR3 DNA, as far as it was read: TGCAGTGCTAGAGATAAGTTGCCGGTGCCCGGGGAG.

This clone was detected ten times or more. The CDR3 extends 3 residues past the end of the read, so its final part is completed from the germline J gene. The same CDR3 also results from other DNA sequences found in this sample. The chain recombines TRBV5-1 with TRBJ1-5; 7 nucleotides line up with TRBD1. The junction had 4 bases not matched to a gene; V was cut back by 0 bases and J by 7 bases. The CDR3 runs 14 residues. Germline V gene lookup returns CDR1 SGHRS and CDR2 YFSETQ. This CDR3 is CASSLGQGDQPQHF. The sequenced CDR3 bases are TGCGCCAGCAGCTTGGGGCAGGGGGACCAGCCC. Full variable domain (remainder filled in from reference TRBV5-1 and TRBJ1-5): KAGVTQTPRYLIKTRGQQVTLSCSPISGHRSVSWYQQTPGQGLQFLFEYFSETQRNKGNFPGRFSGRQFSNSRSEMNVSTLELGDSALYLCASSLGQGDQPQHFGDGTRLSIL.

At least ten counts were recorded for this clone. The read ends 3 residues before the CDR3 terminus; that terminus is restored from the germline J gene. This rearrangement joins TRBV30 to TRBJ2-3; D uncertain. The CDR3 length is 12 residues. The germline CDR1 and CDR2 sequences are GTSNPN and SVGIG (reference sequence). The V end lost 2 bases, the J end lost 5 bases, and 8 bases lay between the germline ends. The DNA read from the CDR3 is TGTGCCTGGAGTAACAGTAGAGATACG. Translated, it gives CAWSNSRDT. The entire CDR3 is CAWSNSRDTQYF.

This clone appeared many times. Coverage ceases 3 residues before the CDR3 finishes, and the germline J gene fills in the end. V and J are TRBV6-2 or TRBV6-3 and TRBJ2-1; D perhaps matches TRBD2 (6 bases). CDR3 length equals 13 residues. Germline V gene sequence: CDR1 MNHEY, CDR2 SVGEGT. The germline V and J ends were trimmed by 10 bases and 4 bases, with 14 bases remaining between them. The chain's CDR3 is CATSVAVYNEQFF. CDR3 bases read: TGTGCCACCTCGGTAGCGGTATACAATGAG.

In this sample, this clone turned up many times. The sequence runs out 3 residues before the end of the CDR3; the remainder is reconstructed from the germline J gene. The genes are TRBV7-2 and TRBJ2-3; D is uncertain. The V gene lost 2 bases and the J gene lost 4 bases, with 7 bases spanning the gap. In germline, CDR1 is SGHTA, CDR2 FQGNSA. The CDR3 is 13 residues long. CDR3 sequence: CASSLIRADTQYF. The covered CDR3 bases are TGTGCCAGCAGCTTAATTCGGGCAGATACG.

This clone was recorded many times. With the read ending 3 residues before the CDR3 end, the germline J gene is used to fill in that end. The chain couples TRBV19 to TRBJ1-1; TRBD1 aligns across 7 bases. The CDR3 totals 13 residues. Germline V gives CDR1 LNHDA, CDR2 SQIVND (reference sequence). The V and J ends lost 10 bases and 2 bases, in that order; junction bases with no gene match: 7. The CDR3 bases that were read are TGTGCCACTAACAGGGGACTTAACACTGAA. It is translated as CATNRGLNTE. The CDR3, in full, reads CATNRGLNTEAFF.

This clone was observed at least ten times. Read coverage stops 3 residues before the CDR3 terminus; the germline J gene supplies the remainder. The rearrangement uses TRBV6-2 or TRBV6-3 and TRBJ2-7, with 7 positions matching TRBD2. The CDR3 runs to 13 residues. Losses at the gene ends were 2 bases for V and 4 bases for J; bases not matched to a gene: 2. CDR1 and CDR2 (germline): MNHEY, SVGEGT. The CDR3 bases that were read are TGTGCCAGCAGTTACGTAGCGGGTTACGAG. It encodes CASSYVAGYE. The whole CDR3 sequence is CASSYVAGYEQYF.

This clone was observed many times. The CDR3 loop reads CASSLEGTTNEKLFF. Incomplete CDR3 DNA: TGTGCCAGCTCTTTAGAAGGGACTACAAATGAAAAA. V usage is TRBV19 and J usage is TRBJ1-4; D possibly corresponds to TRBD1 (5 bases). Sequencing ends 3 residues short of the CDR3 end; the germline J gene provides the rest. Trimming took 9 bases from V and 5 from J, leaving 19 bases between them. Germline V CDR1 and CDR2: LNHDA, SQIVND (reference sequence). The CDR3 extends over 15 amino acids.

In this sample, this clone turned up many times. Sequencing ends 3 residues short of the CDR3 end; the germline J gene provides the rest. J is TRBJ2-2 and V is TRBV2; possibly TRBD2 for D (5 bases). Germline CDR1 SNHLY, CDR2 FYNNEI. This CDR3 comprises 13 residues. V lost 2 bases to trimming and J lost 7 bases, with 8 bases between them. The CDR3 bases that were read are TGTGCCAGCAGTGAAACGGCGGGCGGGGAG. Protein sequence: CASSETAGGE. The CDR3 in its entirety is CASSETAGGELFF.

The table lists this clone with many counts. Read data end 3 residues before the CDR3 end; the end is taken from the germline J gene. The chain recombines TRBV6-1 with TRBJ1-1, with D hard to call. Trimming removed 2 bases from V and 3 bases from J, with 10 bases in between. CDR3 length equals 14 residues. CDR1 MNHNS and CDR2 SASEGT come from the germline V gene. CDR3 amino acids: CASSERLGHTEAFF. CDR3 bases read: TGTGCCAGCAGTGAAAGGCTTGGGCACACTGAA.

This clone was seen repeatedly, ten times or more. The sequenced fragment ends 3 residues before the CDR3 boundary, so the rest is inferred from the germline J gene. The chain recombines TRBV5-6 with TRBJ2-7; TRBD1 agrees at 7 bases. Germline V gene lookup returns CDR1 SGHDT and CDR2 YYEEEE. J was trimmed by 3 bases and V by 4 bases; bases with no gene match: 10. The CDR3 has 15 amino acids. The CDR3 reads CASSRQPTGNYEQYF. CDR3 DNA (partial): TGTGCCAGCAGCCGCCAACCGACAGGGAACTACGAG.

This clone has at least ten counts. This CDR3 is CSVELWTGGSEQYF. The DNA read from the CDR3 is TGCAGCGTTGAATTATGGACAGGGGGTAGCGAG. V is TRBV29-1 and J is TRBJ2-7; 10 bases line up with TRBD1. The CDR3 end lies 3 residues beyond the end of the read and is filled in from the germline J gene. V gave up 2 bases and J gave up 6 bases; unmatched junction bases: 7. The CDR3 consists of 14 residues. Germline V gives CDR1 SQVTM, CDR2 ANQGSEA.

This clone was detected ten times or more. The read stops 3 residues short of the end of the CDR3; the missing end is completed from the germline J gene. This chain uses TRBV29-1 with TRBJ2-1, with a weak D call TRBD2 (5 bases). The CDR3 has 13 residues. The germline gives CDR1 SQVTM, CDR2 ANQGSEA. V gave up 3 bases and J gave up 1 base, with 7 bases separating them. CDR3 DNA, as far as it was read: TGCAGCGTTGACGGGGAATCCTACAATGAG. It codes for CSVDGESYNE. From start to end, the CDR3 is CSVDGESYNEQFF.

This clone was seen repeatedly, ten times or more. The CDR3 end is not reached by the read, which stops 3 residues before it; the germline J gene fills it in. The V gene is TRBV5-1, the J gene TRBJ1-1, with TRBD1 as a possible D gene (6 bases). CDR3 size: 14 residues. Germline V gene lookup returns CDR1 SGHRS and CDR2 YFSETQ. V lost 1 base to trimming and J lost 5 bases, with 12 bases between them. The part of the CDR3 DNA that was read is TGCGCCAGCAGCTTGACCCTTACAGGGACTGAA. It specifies CASSLTLTGTE. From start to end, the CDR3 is CASSLTLTGTEAFF.

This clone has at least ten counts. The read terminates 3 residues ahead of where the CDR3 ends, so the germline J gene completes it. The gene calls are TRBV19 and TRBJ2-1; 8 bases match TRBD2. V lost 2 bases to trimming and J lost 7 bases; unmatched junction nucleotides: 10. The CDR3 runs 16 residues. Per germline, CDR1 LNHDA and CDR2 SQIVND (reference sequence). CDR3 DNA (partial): TGTGCCAGTAGTATACTCGCAGCGGGAGTATGGAATGAG. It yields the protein CASSILAAGVWNE. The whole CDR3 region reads CASSILAAGVWNEQFF.

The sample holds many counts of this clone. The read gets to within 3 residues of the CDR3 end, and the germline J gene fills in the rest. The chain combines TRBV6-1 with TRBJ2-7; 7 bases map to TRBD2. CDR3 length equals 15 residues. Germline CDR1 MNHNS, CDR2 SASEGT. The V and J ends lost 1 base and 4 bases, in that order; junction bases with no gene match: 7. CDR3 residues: CASSEGWREIYEQYF. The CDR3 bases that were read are TGTGCCAGCAGTGAAGGGTGGCGGGAGATTTACGAG.

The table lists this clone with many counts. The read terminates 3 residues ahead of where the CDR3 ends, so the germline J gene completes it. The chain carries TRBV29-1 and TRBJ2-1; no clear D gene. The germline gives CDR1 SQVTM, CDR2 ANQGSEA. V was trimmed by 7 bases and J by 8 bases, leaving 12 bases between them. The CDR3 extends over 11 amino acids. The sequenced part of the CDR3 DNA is TGCAGCGCTCCCACACCGTATGAG. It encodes CSAPTPYE. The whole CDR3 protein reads CSAPTPYEQFF.

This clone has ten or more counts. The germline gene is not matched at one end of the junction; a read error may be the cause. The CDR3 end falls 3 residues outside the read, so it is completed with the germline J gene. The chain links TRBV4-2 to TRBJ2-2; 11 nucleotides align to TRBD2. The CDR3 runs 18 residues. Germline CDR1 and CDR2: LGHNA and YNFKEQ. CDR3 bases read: TGCGCCAGCAGCCAGGCAGTAGCGGGAGGGCCAGGGACCGGGGAG. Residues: CASSQAVAGGPGTGE. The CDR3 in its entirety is CASSQAVAGGPGTGELFF.

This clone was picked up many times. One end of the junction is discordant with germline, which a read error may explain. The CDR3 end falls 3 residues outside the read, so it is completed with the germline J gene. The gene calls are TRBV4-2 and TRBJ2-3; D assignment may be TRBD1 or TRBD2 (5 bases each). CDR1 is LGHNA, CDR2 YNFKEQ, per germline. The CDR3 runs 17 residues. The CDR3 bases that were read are TGCGCCAGCAGCCAAGAGACCGCAGGGAGAAACACAGATACG. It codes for CASSQETAGRNTDT. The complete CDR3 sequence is CASSQETAGRNTDTQYF.

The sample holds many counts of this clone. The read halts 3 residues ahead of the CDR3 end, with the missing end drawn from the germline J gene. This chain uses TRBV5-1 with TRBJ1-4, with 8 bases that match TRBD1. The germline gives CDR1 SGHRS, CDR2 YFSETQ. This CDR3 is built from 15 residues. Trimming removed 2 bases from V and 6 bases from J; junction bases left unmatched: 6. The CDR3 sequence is CASSFSGGRDEKLFF. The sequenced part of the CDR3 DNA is TGCGCCAGCAGCTTCTCAGGGGGCAGGGATGAAAAA.

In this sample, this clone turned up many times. CDR3 residues: CASGGAQETQYF. The CDR3 bases that were read are TGTGCCAGCGGCGGGGCGCAAGAGACC. The chain has TRBV7-8 and TRBJ2-5, with a tentative D call TRBD2 (6 bases). Read coverage stops 3 residues before the CDR3 terminus; the germline J gene supplies the remainder. Trimming cost V 8 bases and J 2 bases, with 9 bases left between them. This CDR3 region has 12 residues. Looked up from germline, CDR1 is SGHVS and CDR2 is FQNEAQ.